Sequencing of this TCR beta chain was carried out in a study of blood T cell repertoires in COVID-19. Here immunoSEQ multiplex PCR was the method, and the copy in TCRdb shows in-frame clones only, minus some. The repertoire consists of 150,000 to 180,000 clones, with 70% to 90% occurring once and the leading ten covering 0.63%. The sequenced sample consisted of peripheral blood. The receptor's source is a man aged 60 to 75 with COVID-19, enrolled during active disease.

The CDR3, as DNA: TGTGCCAGCAGCGCAGAGACAGGGGGCGAGACTGAAGCTTTCTTT. Translating gives CASSAETGGETEAFF. This chain connects TRBV7-2 to TRBJ1-1, with 10 bases fitting TRBD1. The CDR3 has 15 amino acids. V shed 5 bases and J 5 bases; nucleotides not matched to a gene: 8. Germline-derived CDR1 and CDR2 are SGHTA and FQGNSA.